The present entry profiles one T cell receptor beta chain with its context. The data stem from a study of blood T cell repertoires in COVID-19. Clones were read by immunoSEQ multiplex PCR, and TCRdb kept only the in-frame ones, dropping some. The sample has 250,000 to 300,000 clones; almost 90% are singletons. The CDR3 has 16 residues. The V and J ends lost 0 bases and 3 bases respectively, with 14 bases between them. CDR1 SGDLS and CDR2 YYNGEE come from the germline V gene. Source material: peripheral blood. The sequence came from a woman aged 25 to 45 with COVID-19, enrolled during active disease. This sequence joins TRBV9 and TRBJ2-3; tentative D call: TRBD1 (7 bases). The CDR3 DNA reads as TGTGCCAGCAGCGTAGCCCCAGGGGGGCGAACAGATACGCAGTATTTT. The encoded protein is CASSVAPGGRTDTQYF.